One and the same sample provided the 14 T cell receptor beta chains below, sequenced in a study of shared clonotypes between healthy human individuals (dated by TCRdb to the early 2020s). For the CD8 naive samples, CD45RO-negative cells were positively selected for CCR7, yielding a CD45RA+CCR7+ population from which TemRA cells were excluded. The protocol used for the library was the immunoSEQ multiplex PCR assay. The table comes from immuneACCESS by way of TCRdb, which keeps in-frame sequences with V and J called. Part of the clones is missing from these tables; in studies checked, under half for an unresolved V gene and the rest for unknown reasons. This sample is represented by roughly 650,000 clones; roughly 96% of them were singletons. Less than 0.13% of the sample is held by the ten biggest clonotypes. Sequenced sample: naive CD8+ T cells sorted from blood. Per the publication, the cell subset or site label means: CD45RA+CCR7+. The receptors originated from a woman aged 25 to 39 in good health.

The chain uses TRBV27 and TRBJ2-7, with 11 bases matching TRBD2. Germline CDR1 MNHEY, CDR2 SMNVEV (reference sequence). With 4 bases clipped from V and 0 bases from J, the junction kept 2 bases outside the gene matches. This CDR3 has 15 amino acids. The CDR3 DNA reads TGTGCCAGCAGTTCCCTAGCGGGAGGCTCCTACGAGCAGTACTTC. This codes for CASSSLAGGSYEQYF.

The chain carries TRBV28 and TRBJ2-1; D not certain. The CDR3 sequence is 15 residues long. Trimming stripped 6 bases from V and 0 bases from J, with 12 bases between. Germline V gives CDR1 MDHEN, CDR2 SYDVKM. CDR3 in amino acids: CASRAGRSSYNEQFF. CDR3 DNA: TGTGCCAGCAGAGCCGGAAGGAGCTCCTACAATGAGCAGTTCTTC. Looking up the rest from reference TRBV28 and TRBJ2-1 gives the full variable domain: DVKVTQSSRYLVKRTGEKVFLECVQDMDHENMFWYRQDPGLGLRLIYFSYDVKMKEKGDIPEGYSVSREKKERFSLILESASTNQTSMYLCASRAGRSSYNEQFFGPGTRLTVL.

The chain links TRBV6-1 to TRBJ2-7; 13 bases are shared with TRBD2. Germline V gene sequence: CDR1 MNHNS, CDR2 SASEGT. With 0 bases clipped from V and 4 bases from J, the junction kept 6 bases outside the gene matches. The CDR3 is made up of 17 amino acids. Written as DNA, the CDR3 is TGTGCCAGCAGTGAAGCTAGGACTAGCGGGAGCCTATACGAGCAGTACTTC. It yields the protein CASSEARTSGSLYEQYF.

This chain links TRBV9 with TRBJ2-3, with 7 bases identical to TRBD1. Per germline, CDR1 SGDLS and CDR2 YYNGEE. The junction had 10 bases not matched to a gene; V was cut back by 5 bases and J by 1 base. The CDR3 runs 16 residues. The CDR3 reads CASREPTGTGTDTQYF. In DNA form, the CDR3 reads TGTGCCAGCAGAGAACCGACAGGGACGGGCACAGATACGCAGTATTTT. Looking up the rest from reference TRBV9 and TRBJ2-3 gives the full variable domain: DSGVTQTPKHLITATGQRVTLRCSPRSGDLSVYWYQQSLDQGLQFLIQYYNGEERAKGNILERFSAQQFPDLHSELNLSSLELGDSALYFCASREPTGTGTDTQYFGPGTRLTVL.

The chain has TRBV5-6 and TRBJ1-2, with D possibly TRBD1 on 5 matching bases. The V end was cut by 2 bases, the J end by 4 bases, with 12 bases between. This CDR3 has 14 residues. Germline V gene data show CDR1 as SGHDT and CDR2 as YYEEEE. The CDR3 is CASSFFQGPYGYTF. Here the CDR3 DNA reads TGTGCCAGCAGCTTCTTCCAGGGTCCCTATGGCTACACCTTC.

V gene TRBV19 combines with J gene TRBJ2-4, with TRBD2 matching over 7 bases. The J segment lost 2 bases and the V segment lost 8 bases, leaving 9 bases of the junction unmatched. The CDR3 length is 15 residues. Germline CDR1 reads LNHDA; CDR2 reads SQIVND (reference sequence). The CDR3 sequence is CASGLAEMSKNIQYF. The DNA for the CDR3 is TGTGCCAGTGGCCTAGCGGAAATGTCCAAAAACATTCAGTACTTC.

This rearrangement joins TRBV27 to TRBJ2-1; maybe TRBD2 (5 bases). Germline V CDR1 and CDR2: MNHEY, SMNVEV (reference sequence). V was clipped by 8 bases and J by 0 bases, with 14 bases between them. The CDR3 consists of 15 residues. The CDR3 here is CASCPSPSSYNEQFF. CDR3 in DNA: TGTGCCAGCTGCCCTAGCCCGAGCTCCTACAATGAGCAGTTCTTC.

Concerning this clone: The same CDR3 also results from other DNA sequences found in this sample. The chain joins TRBV27 to TRBJ2-1; D is unresolved. Deletions cut 5 bases from V and 4 bases from J, with 9 bases between. Per the germline V gene, CDR1 is MNHEY and CDR2 is SMNVEV (reference sequence). This CDR3 region has 13 residues. CDR3 in amino acids: CASSPLTYNEQFF. The CDR3 DNA reads as TGTGCCAGCAGTCCGTTAACGTACAATGAGCAGTTCTTC.

The chain is built from TRBV19 and TRBJ1-5; D remains unclear. The CDR3 runs 15 residues. The germline gives CDR1 LNHDA, CDR2 SQIVND (reference sequence). V lost 6 bases, J lost 7 bases, and 19 bases lay in between. The CDR3 sequence is CASSTTRPGEQPQHF. Written as DNA, the CDR3 is TGTGCCAGTAGCACGACCCGGCCAGGAGAACAGCCCCAGCATTTT.

The genes are TRBV27 and TRBJ2-4, with D perhaps TRBD2 (6 bases). V was shortened by 5 bases and J by 3 bases, with 14 bases between the two germline ends. CDR1 and CDR2 (germline): MNHEY, SMNVEV (reference sequence). The length of the CDR3 is 15 residues. The CDR3: CASSSWIGGKNIQYF. Written as DNA, the CDR3 is TGTGCCAGCAGTAGCTGGATCGGGGGCAAAAACATTCAGTACTTC.

V usage is TRBV7-9 and J usage is TRBJ1-3; no clear D. Deletions cut 8 bases from V and 0 bases from J, with 11 bases between. CDR3 length: 14 residues. Germline V gives CDR1 SEHNR, CDR2 FQNEAQ (reference sequence). CDR3 sequence: CASRGLSSGNTIYF. The CDR3 coding sequence is TGTGCCAGCCGAGGCCTGAGCTCTGGAAACACCATATATTTT.

V usage is TRBV6-5 and J usage is TRBJ2-3; D is undetermined. CDR1 is MNHEY and CDR2 is SVGAGI in the germline V gene. There are 13 residues in the CDR3. Between the trimmed V and J ends, which lost 5 bases and 6 bases, there was a span of 12 bases. CDR3 in amino acids: CASSNTETDTQYF. For the CDR3, the DNA is TGTGCCAGCAGTAATACCGAGACGGATACGCAGTATTTT.

J is TRBJ1-1 and V is TRBV2; TRBD1 agrees at 9 bases. The CDR3 spans 14 residues. The junction had 7 bases not matched to a gene; V was cut back by 8 bases and J by 3 bases. The germline V gene encodes CDR1 SNHLY and CDR2 FYNNEI. CDR3 sequence (DNA): TGTGCCAGCCTAGCCTGGGACAGGGACACTGAAGCTTTCTTT. Its translation is CASLAWDRDTEAFF.

This chain uses TRBV13 with TRBJ1-5; no reliable D call. Germline V gives CDR1 PRHDT, CDR2 FYEKMQ (reference sequence). The CDR3 contains 13 residues. V lost 5 bases to trimming and J lost 3 bases, with 8 bases between them. CDR3 nucleotide sequence: TGTGCCAGCAGCAGATCCCCCAATCAGCCCCAGCATTTT. This translates into CASSRSPNQPQHF. Variable domain in full (rest from reference TRBV13 and TRBJ1-5): AAGVIQSPRHLIKEKRETATLKCYPIPRHDTVYWYQQGPGQDPQFLISFYEKMQSDKGSIPDRFSAQQFSDYHSELNMSSLELGDSALYFCASSRSPNQPQHFGDGTRLSIL.